This TCR beta chain came from a study of T cell changes during pregnancy in multiple sclerosis. Sequencing used immunoSEQ multiplex PCR; TCRdb keeps in-frame clones, though not all of them. The sample records some 97,000 clones, 85% to 95% being singletons. This sequence was found in a female donor with multiple sclerosis, enrolled in a pregnancy study. The sample was peripheral blood, taken in the second trimester of pregnancy.

The CDR3 region is CASSVEGGVGDTQYF. The CDR3 DNA is TGTGCCAGCAGCGTAGAAGGGGGAGTGGGGGATACGCAGTATTTT. This chain uses TRBV9 with TRBJ2-3, with a weak D call TRBD1 (6 bases). V was cut by 0 bases and J by 6 bases, with 14 bases left in between. CDR1 and CDR2 (germline): SGDLS, YYNGEE. The length of the CDR3 is 15 residues.